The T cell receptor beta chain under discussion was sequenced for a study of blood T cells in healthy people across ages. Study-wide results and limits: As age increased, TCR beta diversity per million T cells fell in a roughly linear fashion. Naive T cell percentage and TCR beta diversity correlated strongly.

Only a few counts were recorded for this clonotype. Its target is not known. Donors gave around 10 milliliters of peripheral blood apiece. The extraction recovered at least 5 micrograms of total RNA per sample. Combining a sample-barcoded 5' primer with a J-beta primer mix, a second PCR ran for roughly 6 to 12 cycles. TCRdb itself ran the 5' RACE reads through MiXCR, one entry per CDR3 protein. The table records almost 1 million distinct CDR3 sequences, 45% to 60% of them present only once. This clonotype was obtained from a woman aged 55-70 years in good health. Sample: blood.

The CDR3 region is CASGARRGTYEQYF. The CDR3 nucleotides read TGTGCCAGCGGCGCCCGGAGGGGGACCTACGAGCAGTACTTC. The V and J genes are TRBV5-6 and TRBJ2-5; possibly TRBD1 or TRBD2 for D (6 bases each). The assigned J gene may be wrong: the sequence end matches TRBJ2-7 better. The CDR3 has 14 amino acids. Germline values: CDR1 SGHDT, CDR2 YYEEEE.